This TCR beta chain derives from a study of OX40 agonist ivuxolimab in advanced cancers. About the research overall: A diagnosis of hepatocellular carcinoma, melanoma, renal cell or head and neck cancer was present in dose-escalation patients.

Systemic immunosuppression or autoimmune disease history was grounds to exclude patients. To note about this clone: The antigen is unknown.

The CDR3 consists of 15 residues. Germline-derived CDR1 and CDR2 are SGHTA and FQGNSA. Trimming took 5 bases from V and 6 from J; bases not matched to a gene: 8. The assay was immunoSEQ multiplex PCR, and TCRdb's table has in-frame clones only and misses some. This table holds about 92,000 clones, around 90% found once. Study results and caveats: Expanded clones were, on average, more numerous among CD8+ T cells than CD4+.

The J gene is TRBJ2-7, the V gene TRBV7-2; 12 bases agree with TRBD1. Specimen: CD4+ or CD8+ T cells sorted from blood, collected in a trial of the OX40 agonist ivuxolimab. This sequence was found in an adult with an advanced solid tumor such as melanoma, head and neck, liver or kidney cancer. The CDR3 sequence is CASSPRDRGRIEQYF. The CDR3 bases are TGTGCCAGCAGCCCGAGGGACAGGGGGCGAATCGAGCAGTACTTC.